The rows below give T cell receptor beta chains drawn from one sample of a study of CD8+CD57+ T cells in acquired aplastic anemia. MiXCR, applied by TCRdb to the reads, yields one record per CDR3 protein. The sample shows around 250,000 distinct CDR3 sequences, roughly 82% of them seen only once. Sample: sorted CD4+, CD8+, or CD8+CD57+ T cells (not recorded which) from PBMCs. The receptors come from a human donor with aplastic anemia. Each CDR3 is given with its conserved first and last residue. A D gene is named only where the DNA matches it firmly.

J: TRBJ1-1; V: TRBV7-9; D: TRBD1; CDR3: CASSPGQGKTEAFF
J: TRBJ2-5; V: TRBV9; D: TRBD1; CDR3: CASSVGGQNTATHF
J: TRBJ1-6; V: TRBV9; D: NA; CDR3: CASNEASRSPLHF
J: TRBJ1-1; V: TRBV5-6; D: NA; CDR3: CASNLVRNTKAFF
J: TRBJ2-1; V: TRBV24-1; D: TRBD2; CDR3: CPTGTSGRRNEQFF
J: NA; V: TRBV7-9; D: NA; CDR3: CASSDAESNQPQHF
J: TRBJ2-3; V: TRBV19; D: TRBD2; CDR3: CASSRSGGAFDTQYF
J: TRBJ2-5; V: TRBV9; D: NA; CDR3: CASSVGAPRNQPQTQYF
J: TRBJ2-3; V: TRBV7-8; D: TRBD2; CDR3: CASSSAGGRGTEYF
J: TRBJ1-2; V: TRBV7-9; D: NA; CDR3: CASSCTGGSNNAYTF
J: TRBJ2-7; V: TRBV7-9; D: NA; CDR3: CASSQTAYEQYF
J: TRBJ1-2; V: TRBV19; D: NA; CDR3: CASSLFLEQNYGYTF
J: TRBJ2-5; V: TRBV7-8; D: TRBD2; CDR3: CASSFPGAGKPETQYF